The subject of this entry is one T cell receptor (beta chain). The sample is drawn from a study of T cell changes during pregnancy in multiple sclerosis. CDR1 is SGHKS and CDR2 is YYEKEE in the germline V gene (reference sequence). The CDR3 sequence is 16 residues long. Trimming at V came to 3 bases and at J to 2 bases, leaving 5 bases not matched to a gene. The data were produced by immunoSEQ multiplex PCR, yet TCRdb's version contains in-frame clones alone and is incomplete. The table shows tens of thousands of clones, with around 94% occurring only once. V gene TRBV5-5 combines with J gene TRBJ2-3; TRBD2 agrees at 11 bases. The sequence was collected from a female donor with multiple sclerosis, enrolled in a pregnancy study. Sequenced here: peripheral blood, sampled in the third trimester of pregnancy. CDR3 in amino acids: CASSSRLAGLTDTQYF. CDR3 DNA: TGTGCCAGCAGCTCCCGACTAGCGGGGCTCACAGATACGCAGTATTTT.